This paragraph covers one T cell receptor beta chain sequence. The antigen is not known. Expressed TCRB transcripts were sequenced because the entire RNA isolate underwent reverse transcription. Generated by immunoSEQ multiplex PCR, the TCRdb table keeps only in-frame clones and is missing some. The sample holds almost 250,000 clones, roughly 13% seen once. The data were obtained in a study of beta chain features in type 1 diabetes. Study results and limitations: Type 1 diabetes patients had TCRB CDR3s that were shorter (moderately but significantly so) in all four CD4+ subsets.

Blood was collected once per donor into heparin, averaging about 0.12 L. CDR1 and CDR2 (germline): MNHNS, SASEGT. The CDR3 totals 14 residues. V lost 8 bases and J lost 2; bases outside the gene matches: 7. Sequenced input: naive CD4+ T cells from blood. The chain recombines TRBV6-1 with TRBJ1-2; 8 bases fit TRBD1. This TCR derives from a woman aged 40-49 years in good health. CDR3 nucleotides: TGTGCCAGCCTGACAGGGGACGGGAACTATGGCTACACCTTC. Translated, it gives CASLTGDGNYGYTF.